A selection of T cell receptor beta chains follows, all from one sample in a study of blood T cell repertoires in COVID-19. TCRdb's table, derived via immunoSEQ multiplex PCR, lists solely in-frame clones and lacks some. This table holds 200,000 to 250,000 clones, about 88% found once. Source material: peripheral blood. The receptors were gathered from a woman aged 40 to 50 with acute or convalescent COVID-19. Each CDR3 is given with its conserved first and last residue. Each record gives: clone size, CDR3 length, J gene, D gene, V gene, CDR3 DNA, CDR3 protein. D genes are given only for firm matches. Size is omitted from some rows. Given values are once, few, many or a class for expanded clones.

size: .; length: 14; J: TRBJ1-1; D: .; V: TRBV5-1; DNA: TGCGCCAGTACTCCGGGGGAGGCGAACACTGAAGCTTTCTTT; CDR3: CASTPGEANTEAFF
size: .; length: 15; J: TRBJ1-6; D: TRBD1; V: TRBV19; DNA: TGTGCCAGTAGTACCGGACAGGAAAGGCCTTCACCCCTCCACTTT; CDR3: CASSTGQERPSPLHF
size: .; length: 14; J: TRBJ2-1; D: .; V: TRBV10-3; DNA: TGTGCCATCAGTGAATCGGCTAGCTACAATGAGCAGTTCTTC; CDR3: CAISESASYNEQFF
size: .; length: 14; J: TRBJ1-1; D: .; V: TRBV27; DNA: TGTGCCAGCAGTTTGACCCACAGGGCGGAGAAAGCTTTCTTT; CDR3: CASSLTHRAEKAFF
size: few; length: 16; J: TRBJ2-2; D: .; V: TRBV4-1; DNA: TGCGCCAGCAGCCAACGTTCCGGGACTTTGACCGGGGAGCTGTTTTTT; CDR3: CASSQRSGTLTGELFF
size: .; length: 17; J: TRBJ1-2; D: TRBD1; V: TRBV27; DNA: TGTGCCAGCAGCCCCGACAGGGTCTCGAGTACTGGCTATGGCTACACCTTC; CDR3: CASSPDRVSSTGYGYTF
size: .; length: 13; J: TRBJ1-5; D: TRBD1; V: TRBV19; DNA: TGTGCCAGTAGTATGGGACAGGGTCAGCCCCAGCATTTT; CDR3: CASSMGQGQPQHF
size: once; length: 13; J: TRBJ1-2; D: .; V: TRBV14; DNA: TGTGCCAGCAGCCAAGAGCAGGGCTATGGCTACACCTTC; CDR3: CASSQEQGYGYTF
size: .; length: 15; J: TRBJ1-1; D: .; V: TRBV6-4; DNA: TGTGCCAGCAGTGACTCGAGCCAGGGCAGTACTGAAGCTTTCTTT; CDR3: CASSDSSQGSTEAFF
size: once; length: 15; J: TRBJ2-1; D: .; V: TRBV24-1; DNA: TGTGCCACCAGCCAAGACAGGGCGGCGGGGAATGAGCAGTTCTTC; CDR3: CATSQDRAAGNEQFF
size: .; length: 17; J: TRBJ2-2; D: TRBD1; V: TRBV4-2; DNA: TGTGCCAGCAGCCCCGACGGGACAGGGTTTCGCACCGGGGAGCTGTTTTTT; CDR3: CASSPDGTGFRTGELFF
size: once; length: 15; J: TRBJ1-4; D: TRBD1; V: TRBV6-5; DNA: TGTGCCAGCAGGGACCGGACAGGGGCTAATGAAAAACTGTTTTTT; CDR3: CASRDRTGANEKLFF
size: .; length: 13; J: TRBJ1-2; D: TRBD1; V: TRBV3-1/TRBV3-2; DNA: TGTGCCAGCAGCCAAGGCCCTAACTCAGGGGGAACCTTC; CDR3: CASSQGPNSGGTF
size: .; length: 15; J: TRBJ2-5; D: .; V: TRBV5-1; DNA: TGCGCCAGCAGCTTGGGTTCAGGGGTTCAAGAGACCCAGTACTTC; CDR3: CASSLGSGVQETQYF
size: .; length: 16; J: TRBJ1-2; D: TRBD1; V: TRBV9; DNA: TGTGCCAGCAGCGTTTCTACCGGGACAGGGGCCTATGGCTACACCTTC; CDR3: CASSVSTGTGAYGYTF
size: .; length: 13; J: TRBJ1-1; D: TRBD1; V: TRBV12-3/TRBV12-4; DNA: TGTGCCAGCAGTTGGGGACAGTCCACTGAAGCTTTCTTT; CDR3: CASSWGQSTEAFF
size: .; length: 15; J: TRBJ2-3; D: .; V: TRBV5-4; DNA: TGTGCCAGCAGCGGGAACAGGGGACTCACAGATACGCAGTATTTT; CDR3: CASSGNRGLTDTQYF
size: .; length: 17; J: TRBJ1-3; D: .; V: TRBV18; DNA: TGTGCCAGCTCACCACCGATTCCCAGGGGAACTGGAAACACCATATATTTT; CDR3: CASSPPIPRGTGNTIYF
size: .; length: 13; J: TRBJ2-2; D: .; V: TRBV7-3; DNA: TGTGCCAGCAGCCCTAGAGGTCGCGGGGAGCTGTTTTTT; CDR3: CASSPRGRGELFF
size: .; length: 14; J: TRBJ1-4; D: TRBD1; V: TRBV4-1; DNA: TGCGCCAGCAGCTCCCCCGCAGGGGGTGAAAAACTGTTTTTT; CDR3: CASSSPAGGEKLFF
size: .; length: 15; J: TRBJ1-2; D: TRBD1; V: TRBV9; DNA: TGTGCCAGCAGCACCTCCGGGACAGCTAACTATGGCTACACCTTC; CDR3: CASSTSGTANYGYTF
size: few; length: 12; J: TRBJ1-5; D: .; V: TRBV4-1; DNA: TGCGCCAGCAGGGAGATCGGCCAGCCCCAGCATTTT; CDR3: CASREIGQPQHF
size: .; length: 12; J: TRBJ1-4; D: .; V: TRBV2; DNA: TGTGCTTCACGGGACAATAATGAAAAACTGTTTTTT; CDR3: CASRDNNEKLFF
size: few; length: 16; J: TRBJ1-1; D: .; V: TRBV7-9; DNA: TGTGCCAGCAGCCCAGTCGGCAGGGTGGAGAACACTGAAGCTTTCTTT; CDR3: CASSPVGRVENTEAFF
size: .; length: 16; J: TRBJ2-3; D: .; V: TRBV6-1; DNA: TGTGCCAGCAGTGAAGTGGTAGGGTCGGGGGCAGATACGCAGTATTTT; CDR3: CASSEVVGSGADTQYF
size: once; length: 15; J: TRBJ1-1; D: TRBD1; V: TRBV24-1; DNA: TGTGCCACCAGTGAAACAGGGGGCCCGAACACTGAAGCTTTCTTT; CDR3: CATSETGGPNTEAFF
size: .; length: 13; J: TRBJ1-2; D: TRBD1; V: TRBV7-8; DNA: TGTGCCAGCAGCCTGGACAGGGGGCATGGCTACACCTTC; CDR3: CASSLDRGHGYTF
size: .; length: 12; J: TRBJ1-1; D: .; V: TRBV4-1; DNA: TGCGCCAGCAGCCACCCTAACACTGAAGCTTTCTTT; CDR3: CASSHPNTEAFF
size: .; length: 13; J: TRBJ2-5; D: TRBD2; V: TRBV13; DNA: TGTGCCAGCAGCTCGGGACTAGGAGAGACCCAGTACTTC; CDR3: CASSSGLGETQYF